This TCR beta chain was sequenced in a study of cytomegalovirus exposure and HLA in healthy donors. Study-wide findings and caveats: Researchers catalogued about 150 TCR beta chains as cytomegalovirus-associated.

Both 60 Vbeta primers and 13 Jbeta primers went into the PCR. Profiled with immunoSEQ multiplex PCR; TCRdb holds only in-frame clones, not every one. The sample holds around 67,000 clones, approximately 78% seen once. This clone was seen only a few times. What it binds is unknown. The junction had 15 bases not matched to a gene; V was cut back by 4 bases and J by 3 bases. Germline CDR1 is MGHDK and CDR2 is SYGVNS. This CDR3 region has 17 residues. This TCR was recovered from a man in his late teens or twenties in good health and CMV-seropositive. The specimen was PBMCs. The gene calls are TRBV25-1 and TRBJ2-7, with TRBD1 matching over 7 bases. The CDR3 DNA reads as TGTGCCAGCAGTGCTCAACGAGGGACAGACAAAGACTACGAGCAGTACTTC. Protein sequence: CASSAQRGTDKDYEQYF.